Below, one TCR beta chain is given with its context. Only in-frame clones appear in the TCRdb table, and some are missing; sequencing was by immunoSEQ multiplex PCR. This sample has under 85,000 clones, with around 86% found just once. This sample is part of a study of blood T cell repertoires in COVID-19. Trimming took 5 bases from V and 2 from J; bases not matched to a gene: 5. CDR1 and CDR2 from the germline V gene are LGHNT and FRNRAP. CDR3 length equals 15 residues. The rearrangement joins TRBV12-5 to TRBJ2-1; TRBD1 aligns across 8 bases. This TCR came from a man aged 80 or over with acute or convalescent COVID-19. The material sequenced was peripheral blood. In nucleotides, the CDR3 is TGTGCTAGTGGTCTCGGACAGGGAACCTACAATGAGCAGTTCTTC. Its protein product is CASGLGQGTYNEQFF.